This T cell receptor beta chain was found in a study of regulatory T cells in long-lasting Graves disease. Construction of TCR beta libraries relied on iRepertoire HTBI primers and on Arm-PCR targeting CDR3 regions. Authors' processing steps: Across samples, over 55 TRBV and some 13 TRBJ segments were found. TCRdb used MiXCR to reprocess the multiplex PCR reads, holding one entry per CDR3 protein. TCRdb assigned the V and J calls; the authors' analysis was not used. Among about 300,000 distinct CDR3 sequences, 18% were seen once, and the ten largest hold about 40%. Germline V gene lookup returns CDR1 SGHTA and CDR2 FQGNSA. The CDR3 spans 14 residues. Notes on the study in general: Newly diagnosed Graves' patients had higher TCR diversity than persistent ones. With persistent disease, TRBV28, TRBJ1-2 and TRBJ2-5 were the favored segments.

This clonotype occurred many times. The target antigen is unknown. One end of the junction is discordant with germline, which a read error may explain. Stated time point: newly diagnosed GD, antithyroid drugs for less than 3 months. Extracted PBMC RNA gave rise to the TCR library. Sequenced material: peripheral blood mononuclear cells (PBMCs), taken at new diagnosis, from a patient treated with antithyroid drugs. This rearrangement joins TRBV7-2 to TRBJ1-4; 8 nucleotides agree with TRBD1. This clonotype originated in a female donor with Graves disease. In DNA form, the CDR3 reads TGCGCCAGCAGCCCGGGACAGGTTGATGAAAAACTGTTTTTT. Translated: CASSPGQVDEKLFF.